The 6 T cell receptor beta chains below were found in one sample sequenced in a study of T-cell reconstitution after alpha-beta-depleted transplantation in children. TCRbeta library preparation incorporated unique molecular identifiers. Each CDR3 protein gets one entry after TCRdb re-called the PCR reads with MiXCR. The table includes hundreds of thousands of distinct CDR3 sequences, about a sixth detected once. This specimen consisted of PBMCs from the stem cell graft donor, obtained from the stem cell graft. These receptors were obtained from a human donor who donated a stem cell graft to a child with acute lymphoblastic leukemia.

This clonotype was observed a handful of times. The chain links TRBV5-1 to TRBJ1-2; 11 nucleotides agree with TRBD1. The germline gives CDR1 SGHRS, CDR2 YFSETQ. V gave up 6 bases and J gave up 2 bases; unmatched junction bases: 6. The CDR3 consists of 15 residues. The CDR3: CASTGQGALNYGYTF. CDR3 bases: TGCGCCAGCACCGGACAGGGGGCCCTCAACTATGGCTACACCTTC. The complete variable domain, with remaining parts taken from reference TRBV5-1 and TRBJ1-2, reads KAGVTQTPRYLIKTRGQQVTLSCSPISGHRSVSWYQQTPGQGLQFLFEYFSETQRNKGNFPGRFSGRQFSNSRSEMNVSTLELGDSALYLCASTGQGALNYGYTFGSGTRLTVV.

This clonotype was observed a handful of times. The chain combines TRBV7-9 with TRBJ1-1; D is ambiguous. The CDR3 extends over 13 amino acids. From germline, CDR1 is SEHNR and CDR2 FQNEAQ (reference sequence). Trimming removed 5 bases from V and 5 bases from J, with 12 bases in between. The CDR3 coding sequence is TGTGCCAGCAGCACGCCCTCCGGGACTGAAGCTTTCTTT. Translation: CASSTPSGTEAFF.

The chain combines TRBV7-2 with TRBJ1-6; 9 nucleotides line up with TRBD1. CDR3 length: 17 residues. V lost 2 bases and J lost 9; bases outside the gene matches: 11. Germline values: CDR1 SGHTA, CDR2 FQGNSA. This CDR3 is CASSLSFETGGLSPLHF. For the CDR3, the DNA is TGTGCCAGCAGCTTAAGTTTCGAGACAGGGGGTCTTTCACCCCTCCACTTT.

V is TRBV18 and J is TRBJ2-1, with a possible D match to TRBD1 (5 bases). The CDR3 has 18 residues. V lost 2 bases, J lost 1 base, and 18 bases lay in between. CDR1 KGHSH and CDR2 LQKENI come from the germline V gene. The CDR3 DNA is TGTGCCAGCTCACCATTTGGACCACCCTCAGGGTCCTACAATGAGCAGTTCTTC. It translates to CASSPFGPPSGSYNEQFF.

DNA of the CDR3: TGCAGTGCTTCAGGGGGCAGGGTAGATACGCAGTATTTT. This codes for CSASGGRVDTQYF. This rearrangement joins TRBV20-1 to TRBJ2-3, with TRBD1 matching over 8 bases. Unmatched junction bases numbered 6, after V lost 5 bases and J lost 5 bases. In germline, CDR1 is DFQATT, CDR2 SNEGSKA (reference sequence). The CDR3 sequence is 13 residues long.

The chain is built from TRBV27 and TRBJ1-2; D may be TRBD1 (5 bases). Trimming removed 2 bases from V and 8 bases from J, with 18 bases in between. Germline V gene lookup returns CDR1 MNHEY and CDR2 SMNVEV (reference sequence). The CDR3 runs to 15 residues. In DNA form, the CDR3 reads TGTGCCAGCAGTTTAGGGAGAGGGACCCTTGGAGGCTACACCTTC. Its protein is CASSLGRGTLGGYTF.